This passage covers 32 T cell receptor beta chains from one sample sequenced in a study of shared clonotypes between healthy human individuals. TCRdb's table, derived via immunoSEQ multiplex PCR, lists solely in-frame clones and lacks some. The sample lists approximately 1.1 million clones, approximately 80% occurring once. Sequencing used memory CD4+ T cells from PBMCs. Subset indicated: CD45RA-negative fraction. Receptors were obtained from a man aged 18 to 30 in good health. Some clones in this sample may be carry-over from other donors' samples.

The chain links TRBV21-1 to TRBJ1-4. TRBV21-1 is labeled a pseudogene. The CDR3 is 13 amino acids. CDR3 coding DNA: TGTGCCAGCAGCCGAAAGAAGAATGAAAAACTGTTTTTT. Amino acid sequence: CASSRKKNEKLFF.

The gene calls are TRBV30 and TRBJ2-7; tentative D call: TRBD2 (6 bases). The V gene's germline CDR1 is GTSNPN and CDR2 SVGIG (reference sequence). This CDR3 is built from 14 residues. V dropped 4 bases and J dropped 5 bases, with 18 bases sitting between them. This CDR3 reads CAWNTGLVTDEQYF. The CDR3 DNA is TGTGCCTGGAACACGGGACTGGTTACCGACGAGCAGTACTTC.

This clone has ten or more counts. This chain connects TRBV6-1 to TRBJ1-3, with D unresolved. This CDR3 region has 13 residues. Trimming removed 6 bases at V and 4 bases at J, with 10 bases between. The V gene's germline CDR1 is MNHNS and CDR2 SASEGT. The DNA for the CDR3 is TGTGCCAGCAGCATTGAGCAGGGAAACACCATATATTTT. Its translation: CASSIEQGNTIYF.

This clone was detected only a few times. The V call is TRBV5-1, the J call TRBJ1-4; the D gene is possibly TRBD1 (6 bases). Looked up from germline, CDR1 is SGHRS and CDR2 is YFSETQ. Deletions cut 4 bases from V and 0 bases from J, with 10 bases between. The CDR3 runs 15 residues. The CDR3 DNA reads TGCGCCAGCAGCGAAGGGACAACAACTAATGAAAAACTGTTTTTT. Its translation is CASSEGTTTNEKLFF.

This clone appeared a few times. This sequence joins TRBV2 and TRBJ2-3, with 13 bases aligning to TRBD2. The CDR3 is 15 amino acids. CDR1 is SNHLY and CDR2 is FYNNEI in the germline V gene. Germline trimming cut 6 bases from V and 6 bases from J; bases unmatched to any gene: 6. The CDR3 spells CASSELAGGLDTQYF. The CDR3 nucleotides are TGTGCCAGCAGCGAACTAGCGGGAGGGTTGGATACGCAGTATTTT.

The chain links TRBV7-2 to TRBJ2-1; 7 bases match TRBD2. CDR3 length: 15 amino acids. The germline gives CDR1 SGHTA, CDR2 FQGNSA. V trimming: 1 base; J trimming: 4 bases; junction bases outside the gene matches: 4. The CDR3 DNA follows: TGTGCCAGCAGCTTAGGGCTAGCGGAGTACAATGAGCAGTTCTTC. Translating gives CASSLGLAEYNEQFF.

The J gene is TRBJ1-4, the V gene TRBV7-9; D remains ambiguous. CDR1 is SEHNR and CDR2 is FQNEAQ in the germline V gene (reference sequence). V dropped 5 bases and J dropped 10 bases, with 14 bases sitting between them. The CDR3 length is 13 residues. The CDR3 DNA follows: TGTGCCAGCAGCCGTACCGAACCAGGAAAACTGTTTTTT. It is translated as CASSRTEPGKLFF.

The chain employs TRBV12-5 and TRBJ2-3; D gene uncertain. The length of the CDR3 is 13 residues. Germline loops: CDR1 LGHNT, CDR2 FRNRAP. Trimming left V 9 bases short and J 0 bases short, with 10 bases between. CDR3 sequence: CASGTPSTDTQYF. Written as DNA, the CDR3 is TGTGCTAGCGGAACCCCTAGCACAGATACGCAGTATTTT.

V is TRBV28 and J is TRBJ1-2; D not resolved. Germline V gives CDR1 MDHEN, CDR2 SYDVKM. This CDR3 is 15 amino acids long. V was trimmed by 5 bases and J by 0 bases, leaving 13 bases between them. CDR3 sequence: CASSPTSGPNYGYTF. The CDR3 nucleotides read TGTGCCAGCAGTCCGACCTCCGGGCCTAACTATGGCTACACCTTC.

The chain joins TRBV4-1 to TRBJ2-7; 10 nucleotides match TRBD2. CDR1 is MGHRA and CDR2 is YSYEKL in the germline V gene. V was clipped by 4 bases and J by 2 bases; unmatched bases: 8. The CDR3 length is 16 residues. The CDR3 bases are TGCGCCAGCAGCCCAGATAAAGCGGGAGGGCCCTACGAGCAGTACTTC. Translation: CASSPDKAGGPYEQYF.

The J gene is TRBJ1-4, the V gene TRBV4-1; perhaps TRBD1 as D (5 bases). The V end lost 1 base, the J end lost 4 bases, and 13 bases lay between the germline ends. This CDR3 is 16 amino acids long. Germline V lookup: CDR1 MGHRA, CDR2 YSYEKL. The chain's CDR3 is CASSQATGADNEKLFF. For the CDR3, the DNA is TGCGCCAGCAGCCAAGCTACCGGGGCCGATAATGAAAAACTGTTTTTT.

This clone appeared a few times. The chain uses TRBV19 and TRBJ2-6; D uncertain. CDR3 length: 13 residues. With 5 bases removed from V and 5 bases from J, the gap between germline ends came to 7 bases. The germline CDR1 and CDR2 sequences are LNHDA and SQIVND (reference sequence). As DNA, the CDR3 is TGTGCCAGTAGTGTACCTCGGGCCAACGTCCTGACTTTC. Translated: CASSVPRANVLTF.

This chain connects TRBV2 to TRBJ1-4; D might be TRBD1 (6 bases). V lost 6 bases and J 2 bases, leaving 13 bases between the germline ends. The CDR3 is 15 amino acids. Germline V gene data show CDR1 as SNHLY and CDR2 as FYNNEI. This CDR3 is CASRLQGTTNEKLFF. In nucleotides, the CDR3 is TGTGCCAGCAGGCTACAGGGAACTACTAATGAAAAACTGTTTTTT.

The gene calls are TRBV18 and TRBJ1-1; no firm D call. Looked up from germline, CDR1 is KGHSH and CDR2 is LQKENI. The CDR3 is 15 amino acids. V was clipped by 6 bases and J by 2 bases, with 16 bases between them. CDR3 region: CASSPGRTKNTEAFF. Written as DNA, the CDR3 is TGTGCCAGCTCCCCAGGAAGGACTAAAAACACTGAAGCTTTCTTT.

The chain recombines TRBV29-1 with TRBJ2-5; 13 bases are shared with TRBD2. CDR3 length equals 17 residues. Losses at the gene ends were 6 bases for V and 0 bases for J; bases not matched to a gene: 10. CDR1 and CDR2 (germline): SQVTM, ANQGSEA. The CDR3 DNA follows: TGCAGCGTGCTCGGACTAGCGGGAGTCTCCTACCAAGAGACCCAGTACTTC. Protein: CSVLGLAGVSYQETQYF.

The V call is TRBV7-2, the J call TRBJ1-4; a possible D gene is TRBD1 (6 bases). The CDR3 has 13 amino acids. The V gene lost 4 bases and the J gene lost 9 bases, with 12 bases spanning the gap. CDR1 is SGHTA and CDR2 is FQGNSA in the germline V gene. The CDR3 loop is CASSSMDSQKLFF. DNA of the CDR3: TGTGCCAGCAGCTCGATGGACAGCCAAAAACTGTTTTTT.

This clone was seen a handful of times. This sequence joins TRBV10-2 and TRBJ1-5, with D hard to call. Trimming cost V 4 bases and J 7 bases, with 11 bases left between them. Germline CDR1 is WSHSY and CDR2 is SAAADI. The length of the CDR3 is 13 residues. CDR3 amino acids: CASSVGEGQPQHF. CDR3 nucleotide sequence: TGCGCCAGCAGTGTGGGAGAGGGACAGCCCCAGCATTTT.

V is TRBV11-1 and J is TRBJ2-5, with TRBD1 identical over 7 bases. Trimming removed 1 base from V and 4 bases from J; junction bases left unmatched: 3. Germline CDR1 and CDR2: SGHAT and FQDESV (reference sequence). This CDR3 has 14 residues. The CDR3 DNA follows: TGTGCCAGCAGCTTAGGGGACAGACTAGAGACCCAGTACTTC. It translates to CASSLGDRLETQYF. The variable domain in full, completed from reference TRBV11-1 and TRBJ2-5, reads EAEVAQSPRYKITEKSQAVAFWCDPISGHATLYWYRQILGQGPELLVQFQDESVVDDSQLPKDRFSAERLKGVDSTLKIQPAELGDSAMYLCASSLGDRLETQYFGPGTRLLVL.

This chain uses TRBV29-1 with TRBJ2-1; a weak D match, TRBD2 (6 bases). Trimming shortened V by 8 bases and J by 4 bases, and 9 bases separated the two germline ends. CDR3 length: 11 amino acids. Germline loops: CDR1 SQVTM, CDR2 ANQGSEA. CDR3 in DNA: TGCAGCTCCCGGGGGTACAATGAGCAGTTCTTC. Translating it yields CSSRGYNEQFF.

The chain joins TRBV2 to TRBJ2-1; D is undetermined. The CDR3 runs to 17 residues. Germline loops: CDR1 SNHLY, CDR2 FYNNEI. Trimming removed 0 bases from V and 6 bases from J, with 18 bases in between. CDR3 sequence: CASSEAVDVPALNEQFF. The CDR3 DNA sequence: TGTGCCAGCAGTGAAGCGGTGGACGTTCCGGCCCTCAATGAGCAGTTCTTC. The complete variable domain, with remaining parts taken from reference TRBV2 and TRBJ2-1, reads EPEVTQTPSHQVTQMGQEVILRCVPISNHLYFYWYRQILGQKVEFLVSFYNNEISEKSEIFDDQFSVERPDGSNFTLKIRSTKLEDSAMYFCASSEAVDVPALNEQFFGPGTRLTVL.

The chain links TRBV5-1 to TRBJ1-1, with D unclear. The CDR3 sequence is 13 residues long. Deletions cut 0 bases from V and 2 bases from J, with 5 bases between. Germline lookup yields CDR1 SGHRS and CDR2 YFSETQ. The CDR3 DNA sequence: TGCGCCAGCAGCTTGGCCAAAAACACTGAAGCTTTCTTT. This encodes CASSLAKNTEAFF.

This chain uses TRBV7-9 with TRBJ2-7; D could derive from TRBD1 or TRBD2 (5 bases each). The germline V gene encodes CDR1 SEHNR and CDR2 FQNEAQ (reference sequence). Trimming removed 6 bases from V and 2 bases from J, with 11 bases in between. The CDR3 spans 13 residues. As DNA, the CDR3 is TGTGCCAGCAGAGGGGACGGGACCTACGAGCAGTACTTC. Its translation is CASRGDGTYEQYF.

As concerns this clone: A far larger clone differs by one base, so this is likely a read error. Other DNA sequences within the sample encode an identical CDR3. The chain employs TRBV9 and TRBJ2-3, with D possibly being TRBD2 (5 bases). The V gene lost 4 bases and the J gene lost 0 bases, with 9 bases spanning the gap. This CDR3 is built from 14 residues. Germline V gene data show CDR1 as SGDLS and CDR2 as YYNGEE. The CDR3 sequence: CASSPRTSTDTQYF. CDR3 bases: TGTGCCAGCAGCCCCCGGACTAGCACAGATACGCAGTATTTT.

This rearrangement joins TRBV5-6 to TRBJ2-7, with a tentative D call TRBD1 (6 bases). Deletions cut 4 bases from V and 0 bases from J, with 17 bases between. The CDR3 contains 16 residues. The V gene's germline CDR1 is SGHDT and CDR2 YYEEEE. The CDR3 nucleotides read TGTGCCAGCAGCCTGGGTCCTGACAGGAGCTCCTACGAGCAGTACTTC. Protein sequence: CASSLGPDRSSYEQYF.

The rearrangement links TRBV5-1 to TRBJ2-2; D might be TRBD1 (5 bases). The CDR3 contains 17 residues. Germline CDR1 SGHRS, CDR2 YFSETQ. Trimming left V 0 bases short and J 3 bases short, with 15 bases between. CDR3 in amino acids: CASSLEWGPYDTGELFF. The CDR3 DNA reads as TGCGCCAGCAGCTTGGAGTGGGGCCCTTATGACACCGGGGAGCTGTTTTTT.

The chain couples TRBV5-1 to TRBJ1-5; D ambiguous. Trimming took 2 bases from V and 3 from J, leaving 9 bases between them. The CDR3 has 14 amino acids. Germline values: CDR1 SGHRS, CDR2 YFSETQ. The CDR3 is CASSFGDINQPQHF. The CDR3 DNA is TGCGCCAGCAGCTTTGGAGATATCAATCAGCCCCAGCATTTT.

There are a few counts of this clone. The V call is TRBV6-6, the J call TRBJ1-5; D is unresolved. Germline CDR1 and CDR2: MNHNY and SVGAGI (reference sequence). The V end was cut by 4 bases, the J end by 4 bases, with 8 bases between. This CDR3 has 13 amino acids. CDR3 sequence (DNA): TGTGCCAGCAGTTCCTTTGAAAATCAGCCCCAGCATTTT. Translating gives CASSSFENQPQHF.

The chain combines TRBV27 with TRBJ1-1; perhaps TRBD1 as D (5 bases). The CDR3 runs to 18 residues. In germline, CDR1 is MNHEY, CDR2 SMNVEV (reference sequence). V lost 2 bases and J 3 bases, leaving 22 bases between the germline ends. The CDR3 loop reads CASSLHPVGVRSHTEAFF. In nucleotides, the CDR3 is TGTGCCAGCAGTTTACACCCGGTGGGGGTACGTTCGCACACTGAAGCTTTCTTT.

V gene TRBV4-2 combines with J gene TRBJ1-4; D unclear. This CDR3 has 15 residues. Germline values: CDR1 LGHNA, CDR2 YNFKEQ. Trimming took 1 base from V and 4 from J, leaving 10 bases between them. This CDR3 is CASSQAGVFNEKLFF. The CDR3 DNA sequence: TGTGCCAGCAGCCAAGCGGGAGTCTTTAATGAAAAACTGTTTTTT.

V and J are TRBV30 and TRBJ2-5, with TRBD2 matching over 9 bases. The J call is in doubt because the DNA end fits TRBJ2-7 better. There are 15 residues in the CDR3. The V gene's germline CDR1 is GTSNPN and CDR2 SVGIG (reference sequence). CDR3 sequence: CAWSVSTSGIYEQYF. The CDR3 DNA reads TGTGCCTGGAGTGTATCGACTAGCGGCATCTACGAGCAGTACTTC.

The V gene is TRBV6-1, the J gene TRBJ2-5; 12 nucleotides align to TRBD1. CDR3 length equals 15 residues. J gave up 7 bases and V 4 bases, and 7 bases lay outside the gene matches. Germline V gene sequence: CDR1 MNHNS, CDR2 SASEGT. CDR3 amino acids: CASSGGGTGGRTQYF. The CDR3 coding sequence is TGTGCCAGCAGTGGTGGCGGGACAGGGGGCAGGACCCAGTACTTC.

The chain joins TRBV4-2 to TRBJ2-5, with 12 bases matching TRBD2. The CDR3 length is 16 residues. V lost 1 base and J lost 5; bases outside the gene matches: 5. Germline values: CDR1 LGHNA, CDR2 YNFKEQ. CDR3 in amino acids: CASSQGLAGARETQYF. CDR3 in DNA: TGTGCCAGCAGCCAAGGACTAGCGGGAGCTCGGGAGACCCAGTACTTC.